This TCR beta chain was observed in a study of blood T cell repertoires in COVID-19. On the study more broadly: The cDNA or gDNA used as material had been derived from T cells, B-cell-depleted T cells, or PBMCs.

The Seattle patients joined while their infection was active and were tracked longitudinally afterward. Some clones are missing from TCRdb's copy, which holds only in-frame ones; the method was immunoSEQ multiplex PCR. The data show about 410,000 clones, 70% to 90% seen once. CDR3 length: 15 amino acids. J gave up 12 bases and V 0 bases, and 9 bases lay outside the gene matches. Germline CDR1 SGHTA, CDR2 FQGNSA. This receptor was taken from a woman aged 40 to 50 with COVID-19, enrolled during active disease. The chain joins TRBV7-2 to TRBJ1-4; 8 bases line up with TRBD1. The sequencing input was peripheral blood. The CDR3 bases are TGTGCCAGCAGCTTAGCGAGGACAGGGCAGGGACAACTGTTTTTT. The encoded protein is CASSLARTGQGQLFF.